This T cell receptor beta chain was documented in a study of spatial heterogeneity in lung cancer. Time point in this sample: blood at routine non-recurrence follow-up after resection. TCRdb processed the 5' RACE reads anew with MiXCR; each CDR3 protein has one entry. Seen here are about 29,000 distinct CDR3 sequences, more than 9% observed once, and the top ten hold less than 35%. This clonotype was observed a handful of times. The CDR3 loop spans 16 amino acids. After removal of 1 base from V and 2 bases from J, the junction contained 4 bases not matched to a gene. Germline V CDR1 and CDR2: MDHEN, SYDVKM.

The source of this sequence is a female donor with early-stage non-small cell lung cancer. The sequencing used PBMCs, collected at follow-up. The V gene is TRBV28, the J gene TRBJ2-3, with TRBD2 matching 9 bases. The CDR3 DNA reads TGTGCCAGCAGTTTATCGGCGGGGGGGCCCACAGATACGCAGTATTTT. Translating it yields CASSLSAGGPTDTQYF.